These T cell receptor beta chains were read from a single sample in a study of blood T cell repertoires in COVID-19. Sequenced by immunoSEQ multiplex PCR; TCRdb stores in-frame clones only, minus some. The repertoire includes 250,000 to 300,000 clones, roughly 87% of them detected once, and 2% to 2.5% sits in the top ten. Input material: peripheral blood. These TCRs come from a woman in her forties or fifties who had recovered from COVID-19. Both conserved end residues are part of each CDR3. D genes are given only for firm matches. Some rows have no size entry. The others give once, few or many, or a class for an expanded clone.

d_call: TRBD1
clone_size: .
j_call: TRBJ1-2
v_call: TRBV19
cdr3_nt: TGTGCCAGTAGTGCCCCGGACAGGGAGGTTCGAATCTATGGCTACACCTTC
cdr3_aa: CASSAPDREVRIYGYTF

d_call: .
clone_size: .
j_call: TRBJ2-2
v_call: TRBV18
cdr3_nt: TGTGCCAGCTCCCCGACAGGTTGGAACACCGGGGAGCTGTTTTTT
cdr3_aa: CASSPTGWNTGELFF

d_call: TRBD1
clone_size: .
j_call: TRBJ1-2
v_call: TRBV28
cdr3_nt: TGTGCCAGCAGTTCGGGACAGGGTGGCTATGGCTACACCTTC
cdr3_aa: CASSSGQGGYGYTF

d_call: .
clone_size: .
j_call: TRBJ2-6
v_call: TRBV19
cdr3_nt: TGTGCCAGTAGTACCTACGGACAGTTCTCCACCTCTGGGGCCAACGTCCTGACTTTC
cdr3_aa: CASSTYGQFSTSGANVLTF

d_call: .
clone_size: .
j_call: TRBJ1-2
v_call: TRBV30
cdr3_nt: TGTGCCTGGAGTGTAAGCGGGGGGGGCGGCTACACCTTC
cdr3_aa: CAWSVSGGGGYTF

d_call: .
clone_size: .
j_call: TRBJ1-3
v_call: TRBV30
cdr3_nt: TGTGCCTGGAGTGTCGGGTTGGGTGGAAACACCATATATTTT
cdr3_aa: CAWSVGLGGNTIYF

d_call: .
clone_size: .
j_call: TRBJ2-7
v_call: TRBV9
cdr3_nt: TGTGCCAGCAGCGTAGGGCAGGGGGGATTAAACTACGAGCAGTACTTC
cdr3_aa: CASSVGQGGLNYEQYF

d_call: .
clone_size: .
j_call: TRBJ1-1
v_call: TRBV19
cdr3_nt: TGTGCCAGTAGTTTCGGGGGGGGTTTCGGAAACACTGAAGCTTTCTTT
cdr3_aa: CASSFGGGFGNTEAFF

d_call: .
clone_size: .
j_call: TRBJ2-1
v_call: TRBV28
cdr3_nt: TGTGCCATCGAGAGGAAGCGCCTCAGGGATGAGCAGTTCTTC
cdr3_aa: CAIERKRLRDEQFF

d_call: TRBD2
clone_size: .
j_call: TRBJ2-3
v_call: TRBV29-1
cdr3_nt: TGCAGCGTTGCCCTAGCGGGAGACAGCACAGATACGCAGTATTTT
cdr3_aa: CSVALAGDSTDTQYF

d_call: TRBD1
clone_size: .
j_call: TRBJ1-2
v_call: TRBV4-2
cdr3_nt: TGTGCCAGCAGCCCCGACAGGGGGGAATATGGCTACACCTTC
cdr3_aa: CASSPDRGEYGYTF

d_call: .
clone_size: .
j_call: TRBJ2-5
v_call: TRBV3-1/TRBV3-2
cdr3_nt: TGTGCCAGCAGCCACCAGGGAGAGACCCAGTACTTC
cdr3_aa: CASSHQGETQYF

d_call: .
clone_size: .
j_call: TRBJ1-2
v_call: TRBV19
cdr3_nt: TGTGCCAGTAGTATGTCTCCTTACTATGGCTACACCTTC
cdr3_aa: CASSMSPYYGYTF

d_call: .
clone_size: .
j_call: TRBJ2-1
v_call: TRBV6-2/TRBV6-3
cdr3_nt: TGTGCCAGCAGTTGGGGAGAGGTAGCTGGGGGGTATGAGCAGTTCTTC
cdr3_aa: CASSWGEVAGGYEQFF

d_call: .
clone_size: .
j_call: TRBJ1-1
v_call: TRBV7-3
cdr3_nt: TGTGCCAGCAGGGTTCACCCACCTCTCTTCCCGACAGAAGATGGAATGAACACTGAAGCTTTCTTT
cdr3_aa: CASRVHPPLFPTEDGMNTEAFF

d_call: TRBD1
clone_size: .
j_call: TRBJ1-5
v_call: TRBV30
cdr3_nt: TGTGCCTGGAGCTCGGGACAGGTAGGGAGGCAGCCCCAGCATTTT
cdr3_aa: CAWSSGQVGRQPQHF

d_call: .
clone_size: .
j_call: TRBJ1-2
v_call: TRBV28
cdr3_nt: TGTGCCAGCAGTTCCACAGAAGGCTACACCTTC
cdr3_aa: CASSSTEGYTF

d_call: .
clone_size: .
j_call: TRBJ2-2
v_call: TRBV5-4
cdr3_nt: TGTGCCAGCAGCTTGGGGCCCCACACCGGGGAGCTGTTTTTT
cdr3_aa: CASSLGPHTGELFF

d_call: TRBD1
clone_size: once
j_call: TRBJ1-1
v_call: TRBV19
cdr3_nt: TGTGCCAGTAGTATGTTTGGACAGGGAGAGGCTTTCTTT
cdr3_aa: CASSMFGQGEAFF

d_call: .
clone_size: .
j_call: TRBJ1-2
v_call: TRBV27
cdr3_nt: TGTGCCAGTGGGGCCGGGTATGGCTACACCTTC
cdr3_aa: CASGAGYGYTF

d_call: TRBD2
clone_size: .
j_call: TRBJ2-3
v_call: TRBV7-8
cdr3_nt: TGTGCCAGCAGCTCGGGAGGGGGCACAGATACGCAGTATTTT
cdr3_aa: CASSSGGGTDTQYF

d_call: .
clone_size: .
j_call: TRBJ2-1
v_call: TRBV5-4
cdr3_nt: TGTGCCAGCAGCCCTGGGCTAGCGATTCAACGGGAGGAGCAGTTCTTC
cdr3_aa: CASSPGLAIQREEQFF

d_call: TRBD1
clone_size: .
j_call: TRBJ2-7
v_call: TRBV12-5
cdr3_nt: TGTGCTGCCGAGGGGACAGGGAACGAGCAGTACTTC
cdr3_aa: CAAEGTGNEQYF

d_call: TRBD1
clone_size: .
j_call: TRBJ1-1
v_call: TRBV29-1
cdr3_nt: TGCAGCGTTGAGTACTACAGGGGTTTGGACACTGAAGCTTTCTTT
cdr3_aa: CSVEYYRGLDTEAFF

d_call: .
clone_size: .
j_call: TRBJ2-2
v_call: TRBV5-6
cdr3_nt: TGTGCCAGCAGCCTCAACACCGGGGAGCTGTTTTTT
cdr3_aa: CASSLNTGELFF

d_call: TRBD2
clone_size: .
j_call: TRBJ2-4
v_call: TRBV2
cdr3_nt: TGTGCCAGCAGGGACGCGGTACTAGCGGGGGGAACGGCCAAAAACATTCAGTACTTC
cdr3_aa: CASRDAVLAGGTAKNIQYF

d_call: TRBD1
clone_size: .
j_call: TRBJ2-7
v_call: TRBV12-3/TRBV12-4
cdr3_nt: TGTGCCAGCAGGTACCAGGGGGCAAGCGAGCAGTACTTC
cdr3_aa: CASRYQGASEQYF

d_call: .
clone_size: .
j_call: TRBJ2-5
v_call: TRBV2
cdr3_nt: TGTGCCAGCAGTGATATGGGAGCTGAGACCCAGTACTTC
cdr3_aa: CASSDMGAETQYF

d_call: TRBD1
clone_size: .
j_call: TRBJ2-3
v_call: TRBV18
cdr3_nt: TGTGCCAGCTCAGCGAGGGGGCCCAGCACAGATACGCAGTATTTT
cdr3_aa: CASSARGPSTDTQYF

d_call: .
clone_size: .
j_call: TRBJ1-6
v_call: TRBV25-1
cdr3_nt: TGTGCCAGCAGTTTGGGACTCTATAATTCACCCCTCCACTTT
cdr3_aa: CASSLGLYNSPLHF

d_call: TRBD2
clone_size: .
j_call: TRBJ2-5
v_call: TRBV9
cdr3_nt: TGTGCCAGCAGCGCCTTGTCGACTAGCGGGGGGGAGACCCAGTACTTC
cdr3_aa: CASSALSTSGGETQYF